This T cell receptor (beta chain) appears in the sequencing data of a study of neurological immune-mediated disorders (dated by TCRdb to about 2019). Looking at the study overall: Of the approximately 34 multiple sclerosis patients, about 31 had relapsing-remitting MS and 3 had secondary progressive MS. Peripheral blood TCR-beta repertoires from HTLV-I-associated myelopathy (HAM/TSP) patients, multiple sclerosis patients and healthy controls were compared by UMI-based sequencing. The approximately 110 TCR-beta libraries included longitudinal samples, technical triplicates and paired sorted CD4+ and CD8+ T-cell subsets alongside PBMC samples. Each longitudinal HAM/TSP and healthy donor was sampled at 3 time-points spaced at roughly 3-40 month intervals. Of the approximately 68 subjects in the cohort, some 15 were HAM/TSP patients, about 34 were multiple sclerosis patients, and approximately 20 were healthy controls.

The time point label on this specimen signifies: longitudinal time-point 1 (baseline). Unsorted PBMC libraries were generated from 2 million PBMCs stored in RNAlater at -80 °C until RNA extraction. Multiple sclerosis patients were enrolled in a US clinical protocol under which disease progression was evaluated by magnetic resonance imaging. Peripheral blood was subjected to Ficoll-Hypaque density gradient centrifugation to isolate PBMCs, which were then cryopreserved in liquid nitrogen. Paper-wide results and their limitations: In a phylogenetic analysis, the repertoires of 18 out of 34 MS patients fell into a single cluster of related CDR3 sequences, pointing to a possible signature at the repertoire level. Across subjects, expanded clones never shared an identical CDR3 amino acid sequence, which suggests that the TCR-beta repertoires in every group were private. No association of the MS cluster with clinical or MRI features was observed, and the need for larger cohorts was stated by the authors. TCR clonal expansion was highest in HAM/TSP patients and lowest in MS patients, with MS patients falling below even healthy controls.

This clonotype was recorded at least ten times. The clone's antigen remains unknown. Base quality data are lacking; no much larger clone is found one base away. cDNA synthesis used template-switch 5'RACE with a primer carrying a 10-nucleotide random unique molecular identifier tagging each TCR transcript. Each sequencing run produced over 160 million TCR-beta sequences covering 15-18 subjects. The RNeasy kit was used to extract total RNA. TCR-beta VDJ regions were amplified with primers for the TCR constant region and the 5'RACE anchor, using the KAPA Real-time Library Amplification kit. A first PCR added sample indexes and Illumina adaptors, and a second PCR then raised library yield. The roughly 650 bp TCR product was size-selected on a 2% E-gel SizeSelection system after Ampure bead purification. Before pooling, library quality was assessed on a Bioanalyzer, concentration was determined with Qubit, and library quantification was performed with the Kapa Library Quantification kit. An Illumina HiSeq 2500 sequenced the libraries paired-end 2 x 150 bp. To increase sequence diversity, about 25-31% phiX was spiked into each library pool. As for the original processing: The UMI-based MiGEC pipeline processed quality-filtered reads and removed over 85% of raw TCR sequences during error correction. IMGT germline references were used for alignment of VDJ genes, and clonotypes were defined by a unique CDR3 amino acid sequence together with V-J genes. Clonal expansion, Shannon diversity and CDR3 relatedness were evaluated with VDJtools (CalcPairwiseDistances, ClusterSamples), while phylogenetic trees were built in CLCbio workbench. A clone was classed as expanded if it had 8 or more unique UMIs, a cutoff based on coefficient-of-variation modelling across technical triplicates. Through fastp at Q25 and MiXCR, TCRdb rebuilt clones from the public reads, retaining in-frame beta chains. Every entry covers one CDR3 protein and lists the most common genes and DNA from its rows. These V and J calls derive from TCRdb rather than the authors' analysis. The sample table lists roughly 36,000 distinct CDR3 sequences, around 2.9% of them with a count of one. The leading ten clones occupy about 8.3% of the sample.

This receptor was identified in a woman in her sixties or seventies with multiple sclerosis. Sequences were obtained from PBMCs.

The CDR3 loop reads CASSVDRGAETQYF. The DNA is as follows: TGTGCCAGCAGCGTAGACAGGGGAGCGGAGACCCAGTACTTC. This chain joins TRBV7-2 to TRBJ2-5; the junction holds 8 bases that match TRBD1. V has 5 bases trimmed and J has 5 bases trimmed; junction bases matching no gene number 7. From the germline V gene, CDR1 is SGHTA and CDR2 is FQGNSA. The CDR3, cysteine through phenylalanine, is 14 amino acids long. Only the CDR3 DNA stays, 42 bases, in frame from base 1. The reference TRBV7-2 and TRBJ2-5 proteins fill in what lies around the CDR3, so the full variable domain reads GAGVSQSPSNKVTEKGKDVELRCDPISGHTALYWYRQSLGQGLEFLIYFQGNSAPDKSGLPSDRFSAERTGGSVSTLTIQRTQQEDSAVYLCASSVDRGAETQYFGPGTRLLVL.